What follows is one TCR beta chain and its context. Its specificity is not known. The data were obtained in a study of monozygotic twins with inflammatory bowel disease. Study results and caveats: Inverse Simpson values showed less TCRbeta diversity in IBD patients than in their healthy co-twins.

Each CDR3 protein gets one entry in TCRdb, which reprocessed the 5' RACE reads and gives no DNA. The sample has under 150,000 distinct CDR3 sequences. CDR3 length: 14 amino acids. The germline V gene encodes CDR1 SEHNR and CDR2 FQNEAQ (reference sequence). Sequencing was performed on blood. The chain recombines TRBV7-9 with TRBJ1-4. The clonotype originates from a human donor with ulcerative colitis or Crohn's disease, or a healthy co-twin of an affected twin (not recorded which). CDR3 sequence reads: CASRSSYANEKLFF.